At least ten counts were recorded for the clone carrying this TCR beta chain. What it recognizes is unknown. This beta chain slipped into a library made for alpha chains as a stray read, so its size is not meaningful. The CDR3 covers 14 residues. The V end was cut by 5 bases, the J end by 1 base, with 11 bases between. CDR1 is SGHNT and CDR2 is YYREEE in the germline V gene (reference sequence). A single record per CDR3 protein comes from TCRdb applying MiXCR to the 5' RACE reads. The sample has approximately 7,000 distinct CDR3 sequences; around 12% are singletons. This sample stems from a study of spatial heterogeneity in lung cancer. Study-level points and caveats: Higher tumor mutation counts went along with higher counts of expanded intratumoral alpha and beta TCRs.

The time point was: sample taken at primary tumor resection. Researchers sequenced whole RNA taken from tumor, nontumor lung or frozen PBMC without sorting. The sequence was obtained from a male donor with early-stage non-small cell lung cancer. Source: lung tumor tissue, taken at surgery. J is TRBJ2-3 and V is TRBV5-4; D might be TRBD2 (6 bases). The CDR3 DNA follows: TGTGCCAGCAGTCGGGAGTACGGCACAGATACGCAGTATTTT. Translating gives CASSREYGTDTQYF.